The 22 T cell receptor beta chains below come from one sample, sequenced in a study of blood T cell repertoires in COVID-19. Libraries were prepared by immunoSEQ multiplex PCR; TCRdb keeps only in-frame clonotypes and omits some of them. The data hold about 240,000 clones, with roughly 82% observed a single time. The sequencing input was peripheral blood. These receptors were taken from a woman between 65 and 79 years old with acute or convalescent COVID-19.

J is TRBJ2-1 and V is TRBV19, with 9 bases lining up with TRBD2. CDR3 length: 13 residues. CDR1 and CDR2 from the germline V gene are LNHDA and SQIVND (reference sequence). The V gene end was trimmed by 1 base and the J gene end by 10 bases; junction bases not matched to a gene: 2. The CDR3 DNA follows: TGTGCCAGTAGTATAGGGCTAGCGGGGGAGCAGTTCTTC. Residues: CASSIGLAGEQFF.

V is TRBV18 and J is TRBJ1-4, with TRBD1 matching over 7 bases. Losses at the gene ends were 4 bases for V and 7 bases for J; bases not matched to a gene: 9. Germline CDR1 reads KGHSH; CDR2 reads LQKENI. This CDR3 is 15 amino acids long. In DNA form, the CDR3 reads TGTGCCAGCTCACTACGGACAGGCGACCTTGAAAAACTGTTTTTT. Its translation is CASSLRTGDLEKLFF.

This clone occurred once. The chain joins TRBV5-1 to TRBJ1-1; 7 bases align to TRBD1. V was clipped by 4 bases and J by 3 bases; unmatched bases: 6. CDR1 is SGHRS and CDR2 is YFSETQ in the germline V gene. This CDR3 is built from 14 residues. The CDR3 loop is CASSPDRTDTEAFF. The CDR3 DNA sequence: TGCGCCAGCAGCCCGGACAGGACTGACACTGAAGCTTTCTTT.

The rearrangement links TRBV7-9 to TRBJ2-7; 9 bases are shared with TRBD1. This CDR3 is built from 14 residues. In germline, CDR1 is SEHNR, CDR2 FQNEAQ (reference sequence). V was clipped by 4 bases and J by 3 bases; unmatched bases: 4. Written as DNA, the CDR3 is TGTGCCAGCAGCTCCCGGGACAGGGACTACGAGCAGTACTTC. It yields the protein CASSSRDRDYEQYF. The whole variable domain, filled in from reference TRBV7-9 and TRBJ2-7, reads DTGVSQNPRHKITKRGQNVTFRCDPISEHNRLYWYRQTLGQGPEFLTYFQNEAQLEKSRLLSDRFSAERPKGSFSTLEIQRTEQGDSAMYLCASSSRDRDYEQYFGPGTRLTVT.

This clone was observed a handful of times. CDR3 residues: CASSPLLVMNTEAFF. DNA for the CDR3: TGTGCCAGCAGCCCCCTTCTAGTGATGAACACTGAAGCTTTCTTT. This sequence joins TRBV7-2 and TRBJ1-1; no clear D. Trimming stripped 5 bases from V and 0 bases from J, with 13 bases between. Germline V gene data show CDR1 as SGHTA and CDR2 as FQGNSA. The CDR3 runs 15 residues. Based on the CDR3 plus reference TRBV7-2 and TRBJ1-1, the full variable domain is GAGVSQSPSNKVTEKGKDVELRCDPISGHTALYWYRQSLGQGLEFLIYFQGNSAPDKSGLPSDRFSAERTGGSVSTLTIQRTQQEDSAVYLCASSPLLVMNTEAFFGQGTRLTVV.

The chain combines TRBV11-3 with TRBJ2-6; D remains unclear. This CDR3 has 15 amino acids. V lost 1 base and J 0 bases, leaving 4 bases between the germline ends. Germline V CDR1 and CDR2: SGHNT, YENEEA. This chain's CDR3 is CASSLGGSGANVLTF. CDR3 coding DNA: TGTGCCAGCAGCTTAGGAGGCTCTGGGGCCAACGTCCTGACTTTC.

J is TRBJ2-1 and V is TRBV7-2; D might be TRBD2 (6 bases). The CDR3 covers 13 residues. Germline assignment: CDR1 SGHTA and CDR2 FQGNSA. CDR3 nucleotides: TGTTCCGGGTCGGGCTCGGCCGGGGGAGAGCAGTTCTTC. This translates into CSGSGSAGGEQFF.

This clone showed up just a few times. The V gene is TRBV6-1, the J gene TRBJ1-1; D perhaps matches TRBD1 (6 bases). Germline V lookup: CDR1 MNHNS, CDR2 SASEGT. The CDR3 has 13 amino acids. Trimming removed 3 bases from V and 3 bases from J, with 8 bases in between. CDR3 amino acids: CASSEAGDTEAFF. CDR3 coding DNA: TGTGCCAGCAGTGAGGCAGGGGACACTGAAGCTTTCTTT.

This clone was seen more than once but under ten times. The V call is TRBV5-1, the J call TRBJ1-1; D gene unclear. From germline, CDR1 is SGHRS and CDR2 YFSETQ. V was shortened by 0 bases and J by 1 base, with 7 bases between the two germline ends. The CDR3 spans 14 residues. The CDR3 loop is CASSLESGNTEAFF. As DNA, the CDR3 is TGCGCCAGCAGCTTGGAATCCGGGAACACTGAAGCTTTCTTT. The whole variable domain, filled in from reference TRBV5-1 and TRBJ1-1, reads KAGVTQTPRYLIKTRGQQVTLSCSPISGHRSVSWYQQTPGQGLQFLFEYFSETQRNKGNFPGRFSGRQFSNSRSEMNVSTLELGDSALYLCASSLESGNTEAFFGQGTRLTVV.

This clone was seen a single time. The V call is TRBV21-1, the J call TRBJ1-5; the table's D gene call, TRBD1, was not cross checked with the DNA. TRBV21-1 is marked as a pseudogene. The CDR3 is made up of 17 amino acids. CDR3 sequence reads: CASSKRDREYSNQPQHF. CDR3 sequence (DNA): TGTGCCAGCAGCAAAAGGGACAGAGAATATAGCAATCAGCCCCAGCATTTT.

J is TRBJ1-1 and V is TRBV28; possible D gene TRBD1, 6 bases. The V gene lost 6 bases and the J gene lost 4 bases, with 18 bases spanning the gap. This CDR3 has 15 residues. Germline-derived CDR1 and CDR2 are MDHEN and SYDVKM. CDR3 DNA: TGTGCCAGCAGCGCGACCGGGACACCGACCACTGAAGCTTTCTTT. It specifies CASSATGTPTTEAFF.

The chain combines TRBV15 with TRBJ1-1, with D tentatively TRBD1 (5 bases). The V gene's germline CDR1 is LNHNV and CDR2 YYDKDF (reference sequence). This CDR3 is 14 amino acids long. The V and J ends lost 4 bases and 0 bases respectively, with 9 bases between them. The CDR3: CATSKRGLNTEAFF. The DNA of the CDR3 is TGTGCCACCAGCAAACGGGGGTTGAACACTGAAGCTTTCTTT.

The rearrangement links TRBV7-2 to TRBJ2-1; perhaps TRBD2 as D (7 bases). The V gene lost 0 bases and the J gene lost 6 bases, with 12 bases spanning the gap. CDR1 and CDR2 from the germline V gene are SGHTA and FQGNSA. The CDR3 loop spans 15 amino acids. The CDR3 sequence: CASSLAGGPSNEQFF. CDR3 DNA: TGTGCCAGCAGCTTAGCGGGGGGGCCGTCCAATGAGCAGTTCTTC.

The chain employs TRBV3-1 (or the pseudogene TRBV3-2) and TRBJ2-1; D might be TRBD2 (6 bases). The CDR3 spans 16 residues. Trimming cost V 4 bases and J 0 bases, with 13 bases left between them. Germline assignment: CDR1 LGHDT and CDR2 YNNKEL (reference sequence). The CDR3 DNA follows: TGTGCCAGCAGCCCGGTAGCGGCGAGCTCCTACAATGAGCAGTTCTTC. This encodes CASSPVAASSYNEQFF.

V usage is TRBV6-6 and J usage is TRBJ1-2; D perhaps matches TRBD1 (6 bases). The CDR3 sequence is 14 residues long. The germline V and J ends were trimmed by 4 bases and 4 bases, with 13 bases remaining between them. Germline CDR1 is MNHNY and CDR2 is SVGAGI (reference sequence). In DNA form, the CDR3 reads TGTGCCAGCAGTTCTCAGGGGTGGGGCTATGGCTACACCTTC. Encoded protein: CASSSQGWGYGYTF.

The chain uses TRBV28 and TRBJ1-2; D is uncertain. The length of the CDR3 is 16 residues. Looked up from germline, CDR1 is MDHEN and CDR2 is SYDVKM. The ends were cut back, 5 bases at V and 0 bases at J, with 16 bases in the middle. CDR3 loop: CASSPQIRTTNYGYTF. The CDR3 DNA reads as TGTGCCAGCAGTCCACAGATAAGGACTACTAACTATGGCTACACCTTC.

This clone has just one count. The chain couples TRBV10-3 to TRBJ2-7; 9 bases align to TRBD1. The CDR3 is 13 amino acids. CDR1 is ENHRY and CDR2 is SYGVKD in the germline V gene. V lost 11 bases, J lost 6 bases, and 11 bases stayed unmatched. CDR3 amino acids: CAVLARDRVEQYF. CDR3 DNA: TGTGCCGTACTAGCCCGGGACAGGGTCGAGCAGTACTTC.

The rearrangement links TRBV27 to TRBJ2-1; D not certain. Germline lookup yields CDR1 MNHEY and CDR2 SMNVEV (reference sequence). Trimming removed 6 bases from V and 0 bases from J, with 9 bases in between. The CDR3 spans 14 residues. CDR3 loop: CASRVHNSYNEQFF. The CDR3 DNA is TGTGCCAGCAGGGTACATAACTCCTACAATGAGCAGTTCTTC.

This chain joins TRBV9 and TRBJ2-3; 7 bases map to TRBD2. Germline V gene lookup returns CDR1 SGDLS and CDR2 YYNGEE. The J segment lost 0 bases and the V segment lost 0 bases, leaving 1 base of the junction unmatched. CDR3 size: 15 residues. CDR3 region: CASSVGRGSTDTQYF. For the CDR3, the DNA is TGTGCCAGCAGCGTAGGGCGGGGGAGCACAGATACGCAGTATTTT.

This clone was picked up one time. This sequence joins TRBV29-1 and TRBJ2-3; 9 bases are shared with TRBD2. The germline gives CDR1 SQVTM, CDR2 ANQGSEA. CDR3 length equals 15 residues. Germline trimming cut 2 bases from V and 1 base from J; bases unmatched to any gene: 4. The DNA of the CDR3 is TGCAGCGTTGAATGGCGGGGGGGAGGCACAGATACGCAGTATTTT. Its protein is CSVEWRGGGTDTQYF.

V is TRBV5-4 and J is TRBJ2-1; 16 bases fit TRBD2. V dropped 4 bases and J dropped 9; count of bases not matched to a gene: 4. Germline assignment: CDR1 SGHNT and CDR2 YYREEE (reference sequence). The CDR3 spans 15 residues. In DNA form, the CDR3 reads TGTGCCAGCAGCCCGGGGACTAGCGGGGGGGGTGAGCAGTTCTTC. Protein product: CASSPGTSGGGEQFF. The whole variable domain, filled in from reference TRBV5-4 and TRBJ2-1, reads ETGVTQSPTHLIKTRGQQVTLRCSSQSGHNTVSWYQQALGQGPQFIFQYYREEENGRGNFPPRFSGLQFPNYSSELNVNALELDDSALYLCASSPGTSGGGEQFFGPGTRLTVL.

The chain is built from TRBV7-2 and TRBJ2-7, with D unclear. Trimming removed 1 base from V and 3 bases from J, with 13 bases in between. The CDR3 is 15 residues long. In germline, CDR1 is SGHTA, CDR2 FQGNSA. The CDR3 region has the DNA TGTGCCAGCAGCTTAGACAGAGCAACCCACTACGAGCAGTACTTC. This codes for CASSLDRATHYEQYF.